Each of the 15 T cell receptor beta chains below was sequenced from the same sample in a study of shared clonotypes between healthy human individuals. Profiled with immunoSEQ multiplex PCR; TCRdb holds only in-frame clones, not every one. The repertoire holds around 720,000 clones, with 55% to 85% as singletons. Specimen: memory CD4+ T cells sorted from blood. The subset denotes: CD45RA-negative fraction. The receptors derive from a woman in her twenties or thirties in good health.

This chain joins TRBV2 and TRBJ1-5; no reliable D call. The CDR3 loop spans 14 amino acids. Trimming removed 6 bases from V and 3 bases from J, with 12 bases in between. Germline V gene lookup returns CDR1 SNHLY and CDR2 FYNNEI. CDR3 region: CASSELRTNQPQHF. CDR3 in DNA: TGTGCCAGCAGCGAATTAAGGACCAATCAGCCCCAGCATTTT.

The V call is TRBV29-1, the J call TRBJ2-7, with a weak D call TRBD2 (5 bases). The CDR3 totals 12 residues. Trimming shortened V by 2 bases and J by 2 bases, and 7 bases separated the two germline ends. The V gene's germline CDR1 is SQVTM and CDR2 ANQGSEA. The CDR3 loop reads CSVEHGAYEQYF. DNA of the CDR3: TGCAGCGTTGAACACGGGGCCTACGAGCAGTACTTC.

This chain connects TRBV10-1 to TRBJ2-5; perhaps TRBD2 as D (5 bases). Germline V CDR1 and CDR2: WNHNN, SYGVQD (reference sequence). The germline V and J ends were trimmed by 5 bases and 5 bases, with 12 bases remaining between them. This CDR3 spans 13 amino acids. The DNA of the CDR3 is TGCGCCAGCAGTTCCAGCGGTGGGGAGACCCAGTACTTC. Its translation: CASSSSGGETQYF.

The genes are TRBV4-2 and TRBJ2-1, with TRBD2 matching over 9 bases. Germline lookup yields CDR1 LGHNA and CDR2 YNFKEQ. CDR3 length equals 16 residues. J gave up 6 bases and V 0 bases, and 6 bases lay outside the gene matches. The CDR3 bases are TGTGCCAGCAGCCAAGATCCGTCTAGCGGGATCAATGAGCAGTTCTTC. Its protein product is CASSQDPSSGINEQFF.

The CDR3 DNA is TGTGCCAGCTCACCCCAGGCAGCAAACACCGGGGAGCTGTTTTTT. Its translation is CASSPQAANTGELFF. The chain combines TRBV18 with TRBJ2-2; D is undetermined. Trimming cost V 3 bases and J 2 bases, with 10 bases left between them. This CDR3 has 15 amino acids. Germline assignment: CDR1 KGHSH and CDR2 LQKENI.

DNA for the CDR3: TGTGCCGGCGGGACAGACCGCAGGGAGACCCAGTACTTC. Translated, it gives CAGGTDRRETQYF. This chain joins TRBV28 and TRBJ2-5, with D perhaps matching TRBD1 (7 bases). The ends were cut back, 11 bases at V and 5 bases at J, with 18 bases in the middle. The CDR3 is made up of 13 amino acids. Germline values: CDR1 MDHEN, CDR2 SYDVKM.

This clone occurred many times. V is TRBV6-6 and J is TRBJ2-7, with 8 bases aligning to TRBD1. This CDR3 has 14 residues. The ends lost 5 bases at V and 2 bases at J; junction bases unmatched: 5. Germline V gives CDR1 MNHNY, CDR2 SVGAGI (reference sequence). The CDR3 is CASSVQGGPYEQYF. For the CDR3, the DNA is TGTGCCAGCAGTGTACAGGGGGGTCCCTACGAGCAGTACTTC.

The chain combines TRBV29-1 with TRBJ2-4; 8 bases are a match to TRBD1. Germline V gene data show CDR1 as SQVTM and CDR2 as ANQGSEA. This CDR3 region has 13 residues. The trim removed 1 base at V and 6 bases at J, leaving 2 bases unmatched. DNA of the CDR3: TGCAGCGTTGAAGGACAGGGGACAAACATTCAGTACTTC. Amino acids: CSVEGQGTNIQYF.

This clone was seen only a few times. The CDR3 spells CASSPGQGAGQPQHF. The DNA for the CDR3 is TGTGCCAGCAGCCCCGGACAGGGGGCAGGACAGCCCCAGCATTTT. The chain has TRBV7-8 and TRBJ1-5; 11 bases fit TRBD1. Losses at the gene ends were 5 bases for V and 7 bases for J; bases not matched to a gene: 7. This CDR3 has 15 residues. Looked up from germline, CDR1 is SGHVS and CDR2 is FQNEAQ.

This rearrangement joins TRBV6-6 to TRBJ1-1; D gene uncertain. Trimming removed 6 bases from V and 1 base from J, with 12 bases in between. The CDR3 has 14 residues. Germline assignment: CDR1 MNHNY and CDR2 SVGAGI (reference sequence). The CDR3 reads CASSPIRGNTEAFF. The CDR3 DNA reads TGTGCCAGCAGCCCGATTCGTGGGAACACTGAAGCTTTCTTT.

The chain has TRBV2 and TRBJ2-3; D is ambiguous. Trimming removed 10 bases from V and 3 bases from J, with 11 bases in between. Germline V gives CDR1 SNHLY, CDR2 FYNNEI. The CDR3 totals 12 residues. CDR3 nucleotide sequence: TGTGCCAATTCGCAGATAACAGATACGCAGTATTTT. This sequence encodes CANSQITDTQYF.

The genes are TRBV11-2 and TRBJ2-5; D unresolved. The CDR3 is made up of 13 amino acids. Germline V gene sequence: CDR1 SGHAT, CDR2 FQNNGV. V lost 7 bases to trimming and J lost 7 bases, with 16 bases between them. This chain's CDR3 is CASKTIGKGTQYF. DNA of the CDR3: TGTGCCAGCAAAACGATAGGGAAGGGGACCCAGTACTTC.

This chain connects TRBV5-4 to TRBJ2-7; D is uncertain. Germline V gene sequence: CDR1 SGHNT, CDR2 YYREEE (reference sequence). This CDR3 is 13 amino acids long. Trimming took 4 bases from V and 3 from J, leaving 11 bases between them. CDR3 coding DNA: TGTGCCAGCAGCCCAGGACCTGGCTACGAGCAGTACTTC. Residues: CASSPGPGYEQYF.

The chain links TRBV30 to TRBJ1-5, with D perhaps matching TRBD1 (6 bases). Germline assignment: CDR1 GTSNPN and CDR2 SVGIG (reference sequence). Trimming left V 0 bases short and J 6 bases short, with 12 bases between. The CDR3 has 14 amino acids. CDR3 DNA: TGTGCCTGGAGTGTATCAGGGGCGGGTCAGCCCCAGCATTTT. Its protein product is CAWSVSGAGQPQHF.

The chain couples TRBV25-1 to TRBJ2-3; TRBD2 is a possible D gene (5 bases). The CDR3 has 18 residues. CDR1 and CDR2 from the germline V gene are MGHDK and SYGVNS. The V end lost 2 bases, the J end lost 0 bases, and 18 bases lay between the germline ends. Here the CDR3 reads CASSEVNLGGGSTDTQYF. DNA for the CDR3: TGTGCCAGCAGTGAAGTCAATTTAGGCGGCGGGAGCACAGATACGCAGTATTTT.